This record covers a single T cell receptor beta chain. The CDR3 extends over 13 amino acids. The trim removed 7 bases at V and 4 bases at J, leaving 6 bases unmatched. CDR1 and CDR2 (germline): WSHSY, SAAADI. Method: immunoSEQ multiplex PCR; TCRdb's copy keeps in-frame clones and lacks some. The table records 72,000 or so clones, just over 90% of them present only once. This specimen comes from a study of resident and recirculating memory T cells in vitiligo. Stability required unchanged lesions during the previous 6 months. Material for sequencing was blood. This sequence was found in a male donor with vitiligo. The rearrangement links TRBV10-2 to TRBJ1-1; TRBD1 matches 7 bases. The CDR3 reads CASNLQGSTEAFF. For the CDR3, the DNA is TGCGCCAGCAACCTACAGGGGAGCACTGAAGCTTTCTTT.